This T cell receptor beta chain was obtained from a study of blood T cells in healthy people across ages. General observations from the study: Unknown CMV status may confound age-related changes in expanded clones.

This CDR3 region has 15 residues. Trimming pared 3 bases from V and 6 bases from J, leaving 15 bases between. CDR1 is ENHRY, CDR2 SYGVKD, per germline. Each donor had approximately 10 milliliters of peripheral blood drawn. Total RNA was isolated from each sample in quantities of at least 5 micrograms. Regarding this clonotype: Its antigen remains unknown.

For the second PCR, which ran for roughly 6 to 11 cycles, a sample-barcoded 5' primer and a J-beta primer mix were used. A template-switch adaptor that had 12 random nucleotides put a tag on each cDNA molecule. TCRdb independently ran MiXCR on the 5' RACE reads; one entry per CDR3 protein. The sample records 650,000 to 800,000 distinct CDR3 sequences, 44% being singletons. Sequenced sample: blood. V and J are TRBV10-3 and TRBJ1-5; D might be TRBD1 (5 bases). The sequence derives from a man aged 55 to 69 in good health. The CDR3: CAISDPGKSGQPQHF. The CDR3 DNA is TGTGCCATCAGTGATCCAGGGAAATCGGGTCAGCCCCAGCATTTT.